The 18 T cell receptor beta chains in this list originate from one sample, sequenced in a study of Graves' ophthalmopathy and Graves' hyperthyroidism. Scientists amplified the TCR beta CDR3 regions from RNA transcripts. The workflow started with a first-round RT-PCR run with HTBI primers and then moved on to a second-round multiplex PCR. TCRdb re-called the multiplex PCR reads through MiXCR, storing one row per CDR3 protein. The sample has roughly 1.1 million distinct CDR3 sequences, about two fifths seen once. Material for sequencing was peripheral blood or thyroid tissue (not recorded which). The origin of the receptors is an adult man with Graves' hyperthyroidism.

This clonotype has a count of ten or more. The chain carries TRBV20-1 and TRBJ1-1; 8 bases fit TRBD1. V dropped 8 bases and J dropped 3; count of bases not matched to a gene: 8. Germline V gene data show CDR1 as DFQATT and CDR2 as SNEGSKA (reference sequence). CDR3 length: 13 amino acids. This chain's CDR3 is CSTSGGVYTEAFF. CDR3 DNA sequence: TGCAGTACTTCAGGGGGCGTCTACACTGAAGCTTTCTTT.

V is TRBV29-1 and J is TRBJ2-7; D may be TRBD1 or TRBD2 (5 bases each). The germline gives CDR1 SQVTM, CDR2 ANQGSEA. The CDR3 has 15 amino acids. CDR3 DNA sequence: TGCAGTGCTAGAGATTTCGGGACGACGGCCTCGGAGCAGTACTTC. Protein product: CSARDFGTTASEQYF.

Concerning this clonotype: Just one base apart from a much larger clone, this may be a read error. V usage is TRBV19 and J usage is TRBJ1-1; 11 bases are a match to TRBD1. The length of the CDR3 is 15 residues. Germline CDR1 and CDR2: LNHDA and SQIVND (reference sequence). J was trimmed by 4 bases and V by 5 bases; bases with no gene match: 6. The CDR3: CASSFTGTGGTEAFF. The CDR3 DNA reads TGTGCCAGTAGTTTTACCGGGACAGGGGGCACTGAAGCTTTCTTT.

This clonotype was observed at least ten times. J is TRBJ2-7 and V is TRBV20-1, with D perhaps TRBD1 (5 bases). The CDR3 is 13 amino acids. The germline V gene has CDR1 DFQATT and CDR2 SNEGSKA (reference sequence). Trimming took 3 bases from V and 2 from J, leaving 11 bases between them. The CDR3 DNA reads TGCAGTGCTAGGCCAGGGTCGGCCTACGAGCAGTACTTC. It codes for CSARPGSAYEQYF.

J is TRBJ1-2 and V is TRBV7-9; no definite D call. This CDR3 region has 15 residues. The germline gives CDR1 SEHNR, CDR2 FQNEAQ (reference sequence). V was pared by 4 bases and J by 2 bases, with 14 bases between. The CDR3 sequence is CASSSDGQVNYGYTF. For the CDR3, the DNA is TGTGCCAGCAGCTCGGACGGGCAGGTGAACTATGGCTACACCTTC.

This clonotype was detected many times. This chain uses TRBV13 with TRBJ2-5; D is possibly TRBD2 (7 bases). The V gene lost 5 bases and the J gene lost 1 base, with 17 bases spanning the gap. CDR3 length: 16 amino acids. Germline values: CDR1 PRHDT, CDR2 FYEKMQ (reference sequence). The CDR3 region is CASSDRGRGAQETQYF. DNA of the CDR3: TGTGCCAGCAGCGACCGAGGTCGGGGGGCCCAAGAGACCCAGTACTTC. The full variable domain, rest sourced from reference TRBV13 and TRBJ2-5, is AAGVIQSPRHLIKEKRETATLKCYPIPRHDTVYWYQQGPGQDPQFLISFYEKMQSDKGSIPDRFSAQQFSDYHSELNMSSLELGDSALYFCASSDRGRGAQETQYFGPGTRLLVL.

This clonotype came up many times. The V and J genes are TRBV7-6 and TRBJ2-7, with a possible D match to TRBD2 (6 bases). Deletions cut 1 base from V and 0 bases from J, with 13 bases between. This CDR3 contains 16 residues. Germline CDR1 reads SGHVS; CDR2 reads FNYEAQ. CDR3 DNA sequence: TGTGCCAGCAGCTTAGTAAGCGGACTAAGCTCCTACGAGCAGTACTTC. Protein product: CASSLVSGLSSYEQYF.

The chain couples TRBV3-1 to TRBJ1-2; TRBD1 matches at 7 bases. Germline V gives CDR1 LGHDT, CDR2 YNNKEL (reference sequence). CDR3 size: 14 residues. J gave up 6 bases and V 4 bases, and 8 bases lay outside the gene matches. CDR3 loop: CASSRASGTDGYTF. In DNA, the CDR3 is TGTGCCAGCAGCCGAGCATCCGGGACAGATGGCTACACCTTC.

This CDR3 reads CASSLSPATGIETQYF. CDR3 nucleotide sequence: TGTGCCAGCAGTTTATCCCCCGCGACAGGGATAGAGACCCAGTACTTC. This chain uses TRBV7-9 with TRBJ2-5, with 7 bases that match TRBD1. Unmatched junction bases numbered 14, after V lost 6 bases and J lost 4 bases. CDR1 and CDR2 from the germline V gene are SEHNR and FQNEAQ (reference sequence). CDR3 size: 16 residues.

J is TRBJ1-5 and V is TRBV30, with TRBD1 as a possible D gene (6 bases). Germline CDR1 and CDR2: GTSNPN and SVGIG (reference sequence). V was pared by 1 base and J by 5 bases, with 9 bases between. This CDR3 is 13 amino acids long. CDR3 in amino acids: CAWSAQGHQPQHF. In DNA form, the CDR3 reads TGTGCCTGGAGTGCACAGGGCCATCAGCCCCAGCATTTT.

The sample holds many counts of this clonotype. The chain recombines TRBV19 with TRBJ1-1; 7 bases are shared with TRBD1. V shed 7 bases and J 4 bases; nucleotides not matched to a gene: 15. CDR3 length: 16 residues. Germline-derived CDR1 and CDR2 are LNHDA and SQIVND (reference sequence). The CDR3 nucleotides are TGTGCCAGTAAACTGGAGGTAGGGCCAGGGGGCACTGAAGCTTTCTTT. Encoded protein: CASKLEVGPGGTEAFF. The whole variable domain, filled in from reference TRBV19 and TRBJ1-1, reads DGGITQSPKYLFRKEGQNVTLSCEQNLNHDAMYWYRQDPGQGLRLIYYSQIVNDFQKGDIAEGYSVSREKKESFPLTVTSAQKNPTAFYLCASKLEVGPGGTEAFFGQGTRLTVV.

The chain joins TRBV10-3 to TRBJ1-1; D is unclear. Germline lookup yields CDR1 ENHRY and CDR2 SYGVKD. The ends were cut back, 4 bases at V and 0 bases at J, with 9 bases in the middle. The CDR3 is 14 residues long. As DNA, the CDR3 is TGTGCCATCAGTGCTAGTCGCGTGAACACTGAAGCTTTCTTT. Amino acid sequence: CAISASRVNTEAFF.

The sample holds a few counts of this clonotype. The rearrangement uses TRBV3-1 and TRBJ1-4; D is ambiguous. V shed 0 bases and J shed 12 bases, with 17 bases lying between them. CDR3 length: 15 residues. Per the germline V gene, CDR1 is LGHDT and CDR2 is YNNKEL (reference sequence). The CDR3 nucleotides are TGTGCCAGCAGCCAAGATATCGGAACAAGGCTAGAACTGTTTTTT. Protein: CASSQDIGTRLELFF.

This clonotype appeared a few times. The CDR3 nucleotides are TGTGCCAGCAGTTTGAATCAGGGAGGAGACGTCCTGACTTTC. Translated: CASSLNQGGDVLTF. The rearrangement joins TRBV28 to TRBJ2-6, with D possibly matching TRBD2 (6 bases). There are 14 residues in the CDR3. Germline CDR1 reads MDHEN; CDR2 reads SYDVKM. The V and J ends lost 3 bases and 11 bases respectively, with 14 bases between them. Using reference TRBV28 and TRBJ2-6 for the parts outside the CDR3, the full variable domain is DVKVTQSSRYLVKRTGEKVFLECVQDMDHENMFWYRQDPGLGLRLIYFSYDVKMKEKGDIPEGYSVSREKKERFSLILESASTNQTSMYLCASSLNQGGDVLTFGAGSRLTVL.

This clonotype was seen a few times. This rearrangement joins TRBV11-2 to TRBJ2-2, with 8 bases aligning to TRBD2. This CDR3 comprises 17 residues. Germline CDR1 SGHAT, CDR2 FQNNGV. V was pared by 5 bases and J by 4 bases, with 12 bases of the junction left unmatched. The chain's CDR3 is CASSHPPGGAGTGELFF. CDR3 in DNA: TGTGCCAGCAGCCACCCCCCGGGAGGGGCCGGCACCGGGGAGCTGTTTTTT.

This clonotype occurred many times. The chain links TRBV12-3 or TRBV12-4 to TRBJ2-5, with 9 bases aligning to TRBD1. Germline trimming cut 4 bases from V and 4 bases from J; bases unmatched to any gene: 7. The CDR3 is made up of 15 amino acids. As DNA, the CDR3 is TGTGCCAGCAGTTCGGACAGGGGTGGTGGAGAGACCCAGTACTTC. The encoded protein is CASSSDRGGGETQYF.

This clonotype was observed many times. This sequence joins TRBV5-6 and TRBJ2-6; D remains ambiguous. Trimming took 7 bases from V and 1 from J, leaving 9 bases between them. Per the germline V gene, CDR1 is SGHDT and CDR2 is YYEEEE. This CDR3 has 14 amino acids. The CDR3 bases are TGTGCCAGCGATACTGGGTCTGGGGCCAACGTCCTGACTTTC. It specifies CASDTGSGANVLTF. Together with reference TRBV5-6 and TRBJ2-6, the CDR3 gives the full variable domain: DAGVTQSPTHLIKTRGQQVTLRCSPKSGHDTVSWYQQALGQGPQFIFQYYEEEERQRGNFPDRFSGHQFPNYSSELNVNALLLGDSALYLCASDTGSGANVLTFGAGSRLTVL.

This chain connects TRBV15 to TRBJ2-2; D is unclear. Germline V lookup: CDR1 LNHNV, CDR2 YYDKDF (reference sequence). Trimming shortened V by 0 bases and J by 7 bases, and 3 bases separated the two germline ends. The CDR3 has 12 amino acids. The CDR3 DNA sequence: TGTGCCACCAGCAGAGATAACGGGGAGCTGTTTTTT. Protein: CATSRDNGELFF.